This entry describes one T cell receptor (beta chain). Its antigen remains unidentified. The CDR3 has 14 amino acids. CDR1 MNHEY and CDR2 SVGAGI come from the germline V gene. V lost 0 bases and J lost 8, with 13 bases in between. This sample stems from a study of T cell responses to AZD1222 COVID-19 vaccine. Overall study findings and caveats: Repertoires were collected only later (after the peak T cell response had occurred). CD4 TCRs associated with vaccination spanned spike, dominating at 160-218 and 743-854. Rises in breadth and depth of Spike-specific TCRs came after two AZD1222 doses.

Generated by immunoSEQ multiplex PCR, the TCRdb table keeps only in-frame clones and is missing some. The sample consists of approximately 92,000 clones, around 90% of them appearing once. The chain recombines TRBV6-5 with TRBJ1-2; D remains unclear. The TCR sequence derives from an adult in good health. Sequenced material: peripheral blood, taken on day 0 of AZD1222 vaccination. The CDR3 region is CASSYSELAEGYTF. In nucleotides, the CDR3 is TGTGCCAGCAGTTACTCCGAACTCGCCGAAGGCTACACCTTC.